The 21 T cell receptor beta chains listed next were all sequenced from one sample in a study of shared clonotypes between healthy human individuals. The assay was immunoSEQ multiplex PCR, and TCRdb's table has in-frame clones only and misses some. The repertoire holds some 100,000 clones, with 68% as singletons. The sequencing sample was made of memory CD8+ T cells sorted from blood. Subset: CD45RO+ cells pooled with CCR7-negative TemRA cells. The source of these receptors is a woman in her twenties or thirties in good health.

The rearrangement joins TRBV9 to TRBJ2-6, with unresolved D. The CDR3 loop spans 17 amino acids. V was clipped by 7 bases and J by 5 bases, with 22 bases between them. Germline lookup yields CDR1 SGDLS and CDR2 YYNGEE. The CDR3 sequence is CASESSYKQSRANVLTF. DNA of the CDR3: TGTGCCAGCGAAAGCTCGTACAAACAAAGTCGGGCCAACGTCCTGACTTTC.

The chain joins TRBV7-9 to TRBJ2-5; D unclear. Trimming removed 10 bases at V and 5 bases at J, with 20 bases between. CDR1 is SEHNR, CDR2 FQNEAQ, per germline (reference sequence). This CDR3 spans 14 amino acids. CDR3 DNA: TGTGCCACCACCCTCCGTAACTTTTTGGAGACCCAGTACTTC. Protein: CATTLRNFLETQYF.

This clone has just a few counts. The rearrangement links TRBV7-8 to TRBJ1-5, with a weak D call TRBD1 (6 bases). Trimming left V 5 bases short and J 6 bases short, with 17 bases between. The germline gives CDR1 SGHVS, CDR2 FQNEAQ. The CDR3 sequence is 15 residues long. The CDR3 spells CASSPRGGGLQPQHF. For the CDR3, the DNA is TGTGCCAGCAGCCCCCGGGGCGGGGGGCTTCAGCCCCAGCATTTT.

As concerns this clone: Other DNA sequences in this specimen translate into the identical CDR3. The chain recombines TRBV27 with TRBJ1-5; D call uncertain. V was trimmed by 5 bases and J by 0 bases, leaving 8 bases between them. CDR1 is MNHEY, CDR2 SMNVEV, per germline (reference sequence). The CDR3 has 14 amino acids. In DNA, the CDR3 is TGTGCCAGCAGTCTCGGATATAGCAATCAGCCCCAGCATTTT. As protein: CASSLGYSNQPQHF.

The CDR3: CASSINRGPGANVLTF. The CDR3 DNA reads TGTGCCAGCAGCATCAACAGGGGGCCTGGGGCCAACGTCCTGACTTTC. The rearrangement uses TRBV7-9 and TRBJ2-6; 9 nucleotides line up with TRBD1. Losses at the gene ends were 5 bases for V and 2 bases for J; bases not matched to a gene: 4. Germline CDR1 SEHNR, CDR2 FQNEAQ (reference sequence). The CDR3 extends over 16 amino acids.

This clone was detected only a few times. The rearrangement joins TRBV20-1 to TRBJ1-5, with D hard to call. Trimming pared 7 bases from V and 4 bases from J, leaving 5 bases between. The CDR3 length is 10 residues. Germline V gives CDR1 DFQATT, CDR2 SNEGSKA (reference sequence). This chain's CDR3 is CSDGNQPQHF. The CDR3 DNA is TGCAGTGACGGGAATCAGCCCCAGCATTTT.

The V gene is TRBV6-1, the J gene TRBJ1-2; D may be TRBD1 (5 bases). Trimming stripped 3 bases from V and 8 bases from J, with 19 bases between. Germline-derived CDR1 and CDR2 are MNHNS and SASEGT. The CDR3 contains 15 residues. CDR3 in amino acids: CASSDLTGSRSGYTF. CDR3 nucleotide sequence: TGTGCCAGCAGTGATTTAACAGGCTCTCGTTCGGGCTACACCTTC.

The chain recombines TRBV7-6 with TRBJ2-1; 8 bases are a match to TRBD2. This CDR3 has 16 residues. Per germline, CDR1 SGHVS and CDR2 FNYEAQ. J lost 8 bases, V lost 1 base, and 10 bases had no gene match. Here the CDR3 reads CASSLDKLAGIDEQFF. As DNA, the CDR3 is TGTGCCAGCAGCTTAGATAAGCTAGCGGGTATCGATGAGCAGTTCTTC.

About this clone: At one end, the junction sequence differs from germline, possibly due to a read error. The chain recombines TRBV27 with TRBJ1-1, with D possibly TRBD1 on 5 matching bases. This CDR3 region has 13 residues. Germline V lookup: CDR1 MNHEY, CDR2 SMNVEV (reference sequence). The CDR3 protein is CVSGSLGATEAFF. The CDR3 DNA is TGTGTCAGCGGTAGCCTTGGGGCCACTGAAGCTTTCTTT.

The chain uses TRBV13 and TRBJ2-7; 9 positions match TRBD2. The V gene end was trimmed by 0 bases and the J gene end by 1 base; junction bases not matched to a gene: 10. The germline V gene encodes CDR1 PRHDT and CDR2 FYEKMQ (reference sequence). The length of the CDR3 is 18 residues. CDR3 amino acids: CASSLGPVAGVGSYEQYF. The CDR3 coding sequence is TGTGCCAGCAGCTTAGGGCCCGTAGCGGGAGTAGGATCCTACGAGCAGTACTTC.

The V gene is TRBV6-1, the J gene TRBJ2-3, with TRBD2 matching over 11 bases. The CDR3 consists of 17 residues. CDR1 and CDR2 (germline): MNHNS, SASEGT. J was trimmed by 5 bases and V by 4 bases; bases with no gene match: 11. In nucleotides, the CDR3 is TGTGCCAGCAGTGCGACACCCATAGCGGGAGGGGGAGATACGCAGTATTTT. This codes for CASSATPIAGGGDTQYF.

The chain combines TRBV4-1 with TRBJ2-7, with a possible D match to TRBD1 (5 bases). Germline CDR1 is MGHRA and CDR2 is YSYEKL. V was clipped by 0 bases and J by 6 bases, with 15 bases between them. The CDR3 sequence is 15 residues long. The CDR3 loop is CASSQDRLFQGEQYF. DNA for the CDR3: TGCGCCAGCAGCCAAGACAGGCTCTTTCAGGGCGAGCAGTACTTC.

The chain is built from TRBV19 and TRBJ1-5; TRBD1 matches 9 bases. The germline V gene has CDR1 LNHDA and CDR2 SQIVND (reference sequence). The CDR3 covers 14 residues. Trimming cost V 7 bases and J 6 bases; bases outside gene matches: 7. CDR3 coding DNA: TGTGCCAGTACGACAGGGGGATTTGGTCAGCCCCAGCATTTT. Its protein is CASTTGGFGQPQHF.

The rearrangement uses TRBV7-9 and TRBJ2-7, with TRBD2 matching over 9 bases. V trimming: 2 bases; J trimming: 6 bases; junction bases outside the gene matches: 8. This CDR3 is built from 15 residues. The germline gives CDR1 SEHNR, CDR2 FQNEAQ (reference sequence). CDR3 in DNA: TGTGCCAGCAGCTTATCGACTAGCGGCAAGCGCGAGCAGTACTTC. Amino acids: CASSLSTSGKREQYF.

The chain links TRBV4-1 to TRBJ2-1, with D possibly matching TRBD1 (6 bases). Per germline, CDR1 MGHRA and CDR2 YSYEKL. The V gene lost 2 bases and the J gene lost 9 bases, with 11 bases spanning the gap. The CDR3 is 13 residues long. CDR3 in amino acids: CASSQTGYGEQFF. In nucleotides, the CDR3 is TGCGCCAGCAGCCAAACAGGGTATGGTGAGCAGTTCTTC.

This clone was observed a handful of times. The chain uses TRBV28 and TRBJ2-7, with 10 bases that match TRBD2. CDR3 length equals 15 residues. The germline CDR1 and CDR2 sequences are MDHEN and SYDVKM. With 2 bases clipped from V and 0 bases from J, the junction kept 1 base outside the gene matches. In nucleotides, the CDR3 is TGTGCCAGCAGTTTACTAGCGGGGGACTCCTACGAGCAGTACTTC. This gives the protein CASSLLAGDSYEQYF. Full variable domain (remainder filled in from reference TRBV28 and TRBJ2-7): DVKVTQSSRYLVKRTGEKVFLECVQDMDHENMFWYRQDPGLGLRLIYFSYDVKMKEKGDIPEGYSVSREKKERFSLILESASTNQTSMYLCASSLLAGDSYEQYFGPGTRLTVT.

V usage is TRBV14 and J usage is TRBJ2-1; TRBD2 aligns across 12 bases. The CDR3 consists of 16 residues. Germline CDR1 is SGHDN and CDR2 is FVKESK. V was clipped by 5 bases and J by 4 bases; unmatched bases: 6. The CDR3 DNA sequence: TGTGCCAGCAGCAGACTAGCGGGAGTGGTTTACAATGAGCAGTTCTTC. It is translated as CASSRLAGVVYNEQFF.

The V and J genes are TRBV28 and TRBJ2-2; D not resolved. The CDR3 length is 13 residues. Trimming took 4 bases from V and 2 from J, leaving 5 bases between them. Per the germline V gene, CDR1 is MDHEN and CDR2 is SYDVKM. The CDR3 sequence: CASSSANTGELFF. The CDR3 bases are TGTGCCAGCAGTTCGGCTAACACCGGGGAGCTGTTTTTT.

This clone has only one observation. The chain joins TRBV4-1 to TRBJ2-3; 11 nucleotides agree with TRBD2. Germline V gives CDR1 MGHRA, CDR2 YSYEKL. The length of the CDR3 is 17 residues. With 6 bases clipped from V and 0 bases from J, the junction kept 8 bases outside the gene matches. The CDR3 DNA reads as TGCGCCAGCAGTCTAGCGGGAGGACGCACTAGCACAGATACGCAGTATTTT. It is translated as CASSLAGGRTSTDTQYF.

This sequence joins TRBV9 and TRBJ2-3; D perhaps matches TRBD1 (5 bases). Germline CDR1 SGDLS, CDR2 YYNGEE. The V end was cut by 4 bases, the J end by 4 bases, with 13 bases between. The CDR3 covers 14 residues. CDR3 nucleotide sequence: TGTGCCAGCAGCCCCAGGGATTGGCCAGATACGCAGTATTTT. This gives the protein CASSPRDWPDTQYF. The full variable domain, its missing parts supplied by reference TRBV9 and TRBJ2-3, is DSGVTQTPKHLITATGQRVTLRCSPRSGDLSVYWYQQSLDQGLQFLIQYYNGEERAKGNILERFSAQQFPDLHSELNLSSLELGDSALYFCASSPRDWPDTQYFGPGTRLTVL.

This clone appeared once. This rearrangement joins TRBV2 to TRBJ1-5, with D maybe TRBD1 (5 bases). V lost 9 bases and J 0 bases, leaving 12 bases between the germline ends. This CDR3 contains 14 residues. CDR1 is SNHLY, CDR2 FYNNEI, per germline. The CDR3 DNA reads TGTGCCAGTTCGACAGCCGATAGCAATCAGCCCCAGCATTTT. Protein sequence: CASSTADSNQPQHF.